What follows are 16 T cell receptor beta chains derived from one specimen sequenced in a study of blood T cell repertoires in COVID-19. Repertoires were generated with immunoSEQ multiplex PCR, while TCRdb's copy carries only in-frame clones and drops some. The sample includes 68,000 or so clones, around nine tenths of them seen just once. Sequencing was carried out using peripheral blood. The receptors shown here come from a man between 65 and 79 years old with active or convalescent COVID-19.

The chain joins TRBV10-2 to TRBJ2-1, with D possibly TRBD2 on 6 matching bases. The germline gives CDR1 WSHSY, CDR2 SAAADI. The CDR3 sequence is 14 residues long. V dropped 3 bases and J dropped 8 bases, with 14 bases sitting between them. DNA for the CDR3: TGCGCCAGCAGTGAATTACTAGCTTACGATGAGCAGTTCTTC. This codes for CASSELLAYDEQFF.

The chain carries TRBV7-2 and TRBJ2-7, with D tentatively TRBD2 (5 bases). The CDR3 has 14 residues. Germline values: CDR1 SGHTA, CDR2 FQGNSA. V gave up 5 bases and J gave up 3 bases, with 14 bases separating them. This CDR3 is CASSPRAGGYEQYF. The CDR3 DNA is TGTGCCAGCAGCCCACGAGCTGGAGGCTACGAGCAGTACTTC.

This chain links TRBV15 with TRBJ2-3; D not resolved. Germline V gene data show CDR1 as LNHNV and CDR2 as YYDKDF (reference sequence). V gave up 0 bases and J gave up 3 bases, with 4 bases separating them. The CDR3 has 13 residues. CDR3 in DNA: TGTGCCACCAGCAGAGACGGGACAGATACGCAGTATTTT. This codes for CATSRDGTDTQYF.

This clone was detected a few times. This rearrangement joins TRBV2 to TRBJ2-1; D remains ambiguous. The V gene lost 3 bases and the J gene lost 13 bases, with 7 bases spanning the gap. The CDR3 totals 10 residues. The germline V gene encodes CDR1 SNHLY and CDR2 FYNNEI. CDR3 DNA sequence: TGTGCCAGCAGTGACATACTACAGTTCTTC. This sequence encodes CASSDILQFF. Full variable domain (rest looked up from reference TRBV2 and TRBJ2-1): EPEVTQTPSHQVTQMGQEVILRCVPISNHLYFYWYRQILGQKVEFLVSFYNNEISEKSEIFDDQFSVERPDGSNFTLKIRSTKLEDSAMYFCASSDILQFFGPGTRLTVL.

The rearrangement uses TRBV7-2 and TRBJ2-3; tentatively, D is TRBD2 (5 bases). The V end lost 5 bases, the J end lost 2 bases, and 14 bases lay between the germline ends. The CDR3 sequence is 15 residues long. From germline, CDR1 is SGHTA and CDR2 FQGNSA. The CDR3 loop reads CASSPLAGYTDTQYF. CDR3 sequence (DNA): TGTGCCAGCAGCCCCCTTGCGGGTTACACAGATACGCAGTATTTT.

CDR3 DNA sequence: TGTGCCAGCAGTTTACTCGGGATGTATGAGCAGTTCTTC. Protein product: CASSLLGMYEQFF. The rearrangement uses TRBV12-3 or TRBV12-4 and TRBJ2-1; D might be TRBD2 (5 bases). V gave up 2 bases and J gave up 8 bases, with 10 bases separating them. There are 13 residues in the CDR3.

This chain links TRBV19 with TRBJ2-7; 7 nucleotides match TRBD2. The CDR3 is 14 residues long. V dropped 3 bases and J dropped 3; count of bases not matched to a gene: 5. Germline V gene lookup returns CDR1 LNHDA and CDR2 SQIVND (reference sequence). The CDR3 here is CASSIAREYYEQYF. The DNA for the CDR3 is TGTGCCAGTAGTATTGCGCGGGAGTACTACGAGCAGTACTTC.

This chain uses TRBV12-3 or TRBV12-4 with TRBJ1-3, with TRBD1 matching 7 bases. The CDR3 runs to 13 residues. The V and J ends lost 7 bases and 2 bases, in that order; junction bases with no gene match: 2. The CDR3 DNA reads TGTGCCAGCATTGACAGGGCTGGAAACACCATATATTTT. Protein product: CASIDRAGNTIYF.

This clone was detected once. V is TRBV10-3 and J is TRBJ1-2; 7 nucleotides line up with TRBD1. The V gene's germline CDR1 is ENHRY and CDR2 SYGVKD. The CDR3 consists of 14 residues. With 5 bases clipped from V and 8 bases from J, the junction kept 11 bases outside the gene matches. The CDR3 DNA is TGTGCCATCAGTCCCAGGGGGGCAGGGGAAGGCTACACCTTC. Translated: CAISPRGAGEGYTF.

The genes are TRBV5-1 and TRBJ2-1; a weak D match, TRBD1 (5 bases). CDR1 and CDR2 from the germline V gene are SGHRS and YFSETQ. V was cut by 0 bases and J by 6 bases, with 13 bases left in between. The CDR3 spans 15 residues. In DNA, the CDR3 is TGCGCCAGCAGCTTGGCGCAGGGTTCAGTCAATGAGCAGTTCTTC. This codes for CASSLAQGSVNEQFF.

The CDR3 sequence: CASSHKTANTGELFF. The CDR3 nucleotides are TGTGCCAGCAGCCACAAGACAGCGAACACCGGGGAGCTGTTTTTT. The V call is TRBV5-8, the J call TRBJ2-2; D possibly corresponds to TRBD1 (5 bases). Deletions cut 4 bases from V and 0 bases from J, with 10 bases between. The CDR3 contains 15 residues. The V gene's germline CDR1 is SGHTS and CDR2 YDEGEE.

This chain links TRBV30 with TRBJ1-5, with D maybe TRBD1 (6 bases). The ends were cut back, 2 bases at V and 0 bases at J, with 17 bases in the middle. CDR3 length equals 17 residues. Per the germline V gene, CDR1 is GTSNPN and CDR2 is SVGIG (reference sequence). The CDR3 loop is CAWSPPRDTRSNQPQHF. The CDR3 DNA reads as TGTGCCTGGAGTCCACCCCGGGACACCCGTAGCAATCAGCCCCAGCATTTT.

The chain is built from TRBV5-8 and TRBJ2-1; TRBD2 is a possible D gene (6 bases). The germline V gene encodes CDR1 SGHTS and CDR2 YDEGEE. The CDR3 is 16 amino acids. The V gene lost 3 bases and the J gene lost 0 bases, with 13 bases spanning the gap. The CDR3 protein is CASSYQRVSSYNEQFF. As DNA, the CDR3 is TGTGCCAGCAGCTACCAGCGGGTCAGCTCCTACAATGAGCAGTTCTTC. Variable domain in full (rest from reference TRBV5-8 and TRBJ2-1): EAGVTQSPTHLIKTRGQQATLRCSPISGHTSVYWYQQALGLGLQFLLWYDEGEERNRGNFPPRFSGRQFPNYSSELNVNALELEDSALYLCASSYQRVSSYNEQFFGPGTRLTVL.

The V call is TRBV5-1, the J call TRBJ2-5; D gene uncertain. This CDR3 spans 13 amino acids. Trimming took 1 base from V and 1 from J, leaving 5 bases between them. The germline gives CDR1 SGHRS, CDR2 YFSETQ. The CDR3 spells CASSLNIQETQYF. The DNA of the CDR3 is TGCGCCAGCAGCTTGAACATCCAAGAGACCCAGTACTTC.

This clone was observed a handful of times. This chain joins TRBV29-1 and TRBJ2-4; D unclear. V dropped 2 bases and J dropped 1 base, with 21 bases sitting between them. The germline gives CDR1 SQVTM, CDR2 ANQGSEA. CDR3 length: 18 amino acids. CDR3 residues: CSVETPPSRRWAKNIQYF. The CDR3 DNA follows: TGCAGCGTTGAAACCCCACCCTCTCGGCGGTGGGCCAAAAACATTCAGTACTTC.

The V and J genes are TRBV5-8 and TRBJ2-5, with 7 bases fitting TRBD1. CDR3 length: 15 residues. CDR1 SGHTS and CDR2 YDEGEE come from the germline V gene. J gave up 5 bases and V 5 bases, and 12 bases lay outside the gene matches. DNA of the CDR3: TGTGCCAGCAGGAACAGGGGCGCCTTCTGGGAGACCCAGTACTTC. It encodes CASRNRGAFWETQYF.